This paragraph covers one T cell receptor beta chain sequence. Antigen unknown. The data stem from a study of shared clonotypes between healthy human individuals. Whole-study results and caveats: Shared across four donors were about 4.8% of the naive CD4 clonotypes. Sequencing depth was expected to affect clonotype sharing among donors.

Only Caucasian adults living in Nashville, Tennessee made up the donor group. Trimming left V 3 bases short and J 3 bases short, with 6 bases between. CDR1 is SEHNR and CDR2 is FQNEAQ in the germline V gene (reference sequence). This CDR3 is 13 amino acids long. Replicate PCRs for sorted subsets used approximately 220 ng DNA; this equaled around 28,000 T cell genomes. TCRdb keeps only in-frame clones here, not all; method: immunoSEQ multiplex PCR. Of about 2 million clones listed, 85% to 95% are singletons. This sequence joins TRBV7-9 and TRBJ1-5; D is uncertain. The receptor comes from a man younger than 35 in good health. The sequenced sample consisted of naive CD4+ T cells sorted from blood. Subset of the sample: CD45RA+ positively selected. CDR3 bases: TGTGCCAGCAGCTTCCTTGCCAATCAGCCCCAGCATTTT. Translating it yields CASSFLANQPQHF.